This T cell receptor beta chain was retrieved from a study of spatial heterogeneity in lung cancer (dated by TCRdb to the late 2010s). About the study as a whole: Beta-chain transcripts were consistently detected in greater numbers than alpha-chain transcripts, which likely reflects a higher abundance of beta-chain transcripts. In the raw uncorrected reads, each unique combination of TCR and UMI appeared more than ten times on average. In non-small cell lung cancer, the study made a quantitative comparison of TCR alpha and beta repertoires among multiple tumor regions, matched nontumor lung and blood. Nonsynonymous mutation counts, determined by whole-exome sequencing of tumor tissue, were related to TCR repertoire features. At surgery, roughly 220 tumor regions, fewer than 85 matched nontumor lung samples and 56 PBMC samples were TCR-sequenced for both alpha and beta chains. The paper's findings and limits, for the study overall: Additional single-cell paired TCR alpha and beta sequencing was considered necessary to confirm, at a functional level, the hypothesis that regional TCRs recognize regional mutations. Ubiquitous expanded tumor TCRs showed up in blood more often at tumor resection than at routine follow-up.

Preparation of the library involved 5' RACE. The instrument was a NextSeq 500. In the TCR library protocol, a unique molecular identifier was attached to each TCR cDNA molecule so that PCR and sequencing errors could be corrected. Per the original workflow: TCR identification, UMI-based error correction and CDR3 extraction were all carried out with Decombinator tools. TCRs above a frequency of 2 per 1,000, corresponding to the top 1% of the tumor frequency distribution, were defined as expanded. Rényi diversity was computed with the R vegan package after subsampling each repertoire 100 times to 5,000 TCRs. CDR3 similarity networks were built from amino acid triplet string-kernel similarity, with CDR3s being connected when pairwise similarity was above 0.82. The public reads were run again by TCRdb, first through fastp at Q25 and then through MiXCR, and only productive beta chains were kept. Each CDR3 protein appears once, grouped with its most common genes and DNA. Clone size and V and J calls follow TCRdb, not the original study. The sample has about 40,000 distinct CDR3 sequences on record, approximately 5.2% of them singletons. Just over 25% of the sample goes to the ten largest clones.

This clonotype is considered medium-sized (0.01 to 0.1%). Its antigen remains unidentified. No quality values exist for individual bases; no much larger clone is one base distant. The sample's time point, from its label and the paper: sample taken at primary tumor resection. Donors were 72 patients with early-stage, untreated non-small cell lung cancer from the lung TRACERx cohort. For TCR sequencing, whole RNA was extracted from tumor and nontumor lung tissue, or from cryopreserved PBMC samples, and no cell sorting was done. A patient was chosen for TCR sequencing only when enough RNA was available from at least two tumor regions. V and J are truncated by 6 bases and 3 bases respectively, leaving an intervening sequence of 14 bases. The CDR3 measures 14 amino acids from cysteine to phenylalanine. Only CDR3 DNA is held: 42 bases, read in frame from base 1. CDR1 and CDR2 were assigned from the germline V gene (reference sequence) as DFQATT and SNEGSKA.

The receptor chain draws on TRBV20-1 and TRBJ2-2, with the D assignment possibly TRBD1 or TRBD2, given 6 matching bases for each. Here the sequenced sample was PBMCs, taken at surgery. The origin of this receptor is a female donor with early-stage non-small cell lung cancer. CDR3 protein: CSAKGGLDTGELFF. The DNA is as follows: TGCAGTGCAAAGGGGGGTTTGGACACCGGGGAGCTGTTTTTT.